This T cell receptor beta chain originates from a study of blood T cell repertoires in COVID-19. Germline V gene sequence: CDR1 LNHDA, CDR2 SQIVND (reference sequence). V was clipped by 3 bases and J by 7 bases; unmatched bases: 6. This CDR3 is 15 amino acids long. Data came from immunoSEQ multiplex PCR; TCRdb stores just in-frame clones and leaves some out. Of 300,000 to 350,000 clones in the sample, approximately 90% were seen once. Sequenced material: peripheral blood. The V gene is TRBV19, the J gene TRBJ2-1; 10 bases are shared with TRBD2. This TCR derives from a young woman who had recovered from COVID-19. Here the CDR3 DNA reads TGTGCCAGTAGTATGGCAGCGGGAGGGTTAAATGAGCAGTTCTTC. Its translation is CASSMAAGGLNEQFF.